This T cell receptor beta chain was retrieved from a study of T cell responses to AZD1222 COVID-19 vaccine (dated by TCRdb to the early 2020s). Study-wide context: AZD1222 recipients given second doses at about 4 weeks or at about 12 weeks were pooled, since spike-specific TCR depth and breadth were not found to differ between the two schedules. Trial participants were enrolled by age into subgroups of 18-55, 56-69 and 70-plus years, and 148, 28 and 57 TCR-sequenced participants, respectively, were included in these subgroups. TCR sequencing was performed for about 250 trial participants, of whom roughly 200 were given two doses of AZD1222 and around 26 were given two doses of MenACWY control vaccine.

Overall study outcomes, separate from this receptor: Participants were mostly white British, with more females than males. The authors suggested clonal diversity may have been underestimated. In the small 56-69-year group, the increase in depth fell short of significance, most likely because of low power. The whole spike protein was spanned by vaccine-associated CD4 TCRs, and dominant responses were seen in regions 160-218 and 743-854. Conclusions about previously exposed vaccinees are limited because only 6 or 7 AZD1222 recipients were SARS-CoV-2 seropositive at baseline. Spike-specific TCR breadth and depth rose significantly after two AZD1222 doses compared with day 0 and with MenACWY recipients. Because no day 14 peak-response samples were available, the repertoires could be characterized only after the peak T cell response. Reportedly, close to half of the unique spike-specific TCRs recognized epitopes lying outside the regions that are mutated in the B.1.351 and B.1.1.7 variants.

The intended sense of this specimen's time point label: baseline before first vaccination. Vaccinee samples came from UK trials COV001 and COV002, including a single-blind randomized controlled phase 2/3 trial of AZD1222 (ChAdOx1 nCoV-19) in healthy adults. For TCRbeta chain sequencing, PBMC samples were collected from trial participants at day 0 and at day 28 after the second dose. The CDR3 regions of human TCRbeta chains were subjected to immunosequencing. As for the authors' bioinformatics: Repertoire TCRs were matched against a reference library of SARS-CoV-2-specific TCRs generated with the MIRA antigen-specificity platform. Breadth was defined as the fraction of unique TCRs that were SARS-CoV-2-associated, and depth was defined as the fraction of total T cells that were SARS-CoV-2-associated. Using the MIRA data, each spike-specific TCR was mapped to the spike region that the TCR reacts to and placed in a CD4 or CD8 class. Log10-transformed breadth and depth values were compared by one-way ANOVA with Sidak's multiple comparisons tests. As stored in TCRdb, this immuneACCESS dataset retains in-frame rearrangements with V and J assigned. A fraction of the clones does not appear; measured against another copy, unresolved V genes explain less than half of the discrepancy, and the remainder lacks a known reason. The DNA was the basis for D and trimming; V, J and clone size are from that table. Across this sample there are 120,000 or so clones, with 75% to 95% seen only once. The biggest ten clones account for approximately 2.8% of the sample.

A note on this clone: Its binding antigen is unknown. No much larger clonotype is one base removed from it; base qualities were not supplied.

This clonotype was obtained from an adult in good health. The sequences come from peripheral blood, collected on day 0 of AZD1222 vaccination.

The CDR3 protein: CASSPARGQQNTIYF. The nucleotides read TGTGCCAGCTCACCAGCTAGGGGACAACAAAACACCATATATTTT. This chain joins TRBV18 to TRBJ1-3; TRBD1 is perhaps the D gene, given 6 matching bases. Relative to germline, V is 2 bases shorter and J is 6 bases shorter, with 14 bases between their ends. The CDR3, from cysteine to phenylalanine, totals 15 residues. The kept DNA is CDR3 alone, 45 bases in frame from the first base. The germline V gene specifies KGHSH as CDR1 and LQKENI as CDR2.